The 4 T cell receptor beta chains below all came from one sample that was sequenced in a study of blood T cell repertoires in COVID-19. Only in-frame clones appear in the TCRdb table, and some are missing; sequencing was by immunoSEQ multiplex PCR. The sample carries over 100,000 clones, 85% to 90% recorded once. The sequenced sample was peripheral blood. All receptors come from a man in his sixties with COVID-19, enrolled during active disease.

The rearrangement links TRBV28 to TRBJ1-5; 9 bases fit TRBD1. The CDR3 is 15 amino acids. V dropped 9 bases and J dropped 5; count of bases not matched to a gene: 11. Germline-derived CDR1 and CDR2 are MDHEN and SYDVKM. As DNA, the CDR3 is TGTGCCAGTCACACCACAGGGGGCGTATATCAGCCCCAGCATTTT. Amino acids: CASHTTGGVYQPQHF.

The chain employs TRBV2 and TRBJ2-2; 12 nucleotides line up with TRBD2. The CDR3 covers 15 residues. V was pared by 7 bases and J by 3 bases, with 3 bases of the junction left unmatched. Looked up from germline, CDR1 is SNHLY and CDR2 is FYNNEI. The CDR3 DNA sequence: TGTGCCAGCAAGCGGACTAGCGGGGACACCGGGGAGCTGTTTTTT. It encodes CASKRTSGDTGELFF.

The chain links TRBV4-2 to TRBJ2-7, with 10 nucleotides matching TRBD1. The CDR3 is made up of 18 amino acids. V lost 5 bases to trimming and J lost 4 bases; unmatched junction nucleotides: 17. Looked up from germline, CDR1 is LGHNA and CDR2 is YNFKEQ. The CDR3 is CASSKKGRSTGGEYEQYF. Written as DNA, the CDR3 is TGTGCCAGCAGCAAGAAAGGCCGTTCGACAGGGGGCGAATACGAGCAGTACTTC.

The chain couples TRBV5-1 to TRBJ1-4, with D hard to call. With 4 bases removed from V and 0 bases from J, the gap between germline ends came to 10 bases. The CDR3 totals 15 residues. CDR1 SGHRS and CDR2 YFSETQ come from the germline V gene. In DNA form, the CDR3 reads TGCGCCAGCAGCGAGCTCGCTTCAACTAATGAAAAACTGTTTTTT. This encodes CASSELASTNEKLFF.